The T cell receptor beta chain described here comes from a study of T cells in Graves' hyperthyroidism and ophthalmopathy. CDR1 is SGDLS, CDR2 YYNGEE, per germline. The CDR3 length is 17 residues. The junction had 11 bases not matched to a gene; V was cut back by 0 bases and J by 6 bases. Stable disease denoted Graves' hyperthyroidism without ophthalmopathy progression within 18 months. Pregnant or lactating patients were excluded, as were those with uncontrolled infection or other autoimmune disease. Diagnosing involved the use of clinical symptoms, serum thyroxine and TRAb, thyroid ultrasound and orbital computed tomography. This clonotype was observed a few times. Amplified TCR beta CDR3 regions derived from RNA transcripts. The TCR CDR3 first-round RT-PCR relied on the HTBI primer set. TCRdb fed the multiplex PCR reads into MiXCR, producing one record per CDR3 protein. The sample holds a few hundred thousand distinct CDR3 sequences; around a sixth are singletons and the top ten take over 45%.

This chain uses TRBV9 with TRBJ1-3, with 8 nucleotides matching TRBD1. The source of this sequence is a woman aged 45 to 65 with Graves' hyperthyroidism. The sequencing sample was made of blood. CDR3 nucleotides: TGTGCCAGCAGCGTAGCTTGGGGCGGGACAGGAGTAAACACCATATATTTT. Protein: CASSVAWGGTGVNTIYF.